Below, 7 T cell receptor beta chains from the same sample are listed, as sequenced in a study of shared clonotypes between healthy human individuals. Some clones are missing from TCRdb's copy, which holds only in-frame ones; the method was immunoSEQ multiplex PCR. The repertoire consists of a few hundred thousand clones, with about 97% occurring once and the leading ten covering 0.057%. Specimen: naive CD4+ T cells sorted from blood. This sample's subset: CD45RA+ positively selected. These receptors all come from a young woman in good health.

The chain couples TRBV5-1 to TRBJ2-7; no clear D gene. CDR3 length equals 15 residues. The ends were cut back, 4 bases at V and 3 bases at J, with 17 bases in the middle. Germline CDR1 reads SGHRS; CDR2 reads YFSETQ. CDR3 sequence (DNA): TGCGCCAGCAGCCCCGATTTAGAAATCCTCTACGAGCAGTACTTC. As protein: CASSPDLEILYEQYF.

This sequence joins TRBV30 and TRBJ2-7; 8 bases line up with TRBD1. Germline trimming cut 5 bases from V and 6 bases from J; bases unmatched to any gene: 18. This CDR3 contains 16 residues. The V gene's germline CDR1 is GTSNPN and CDR2 SVGIG (reference sequence). CDR3 in DNA: TGTGCCTGGGCCGCCAGGACAGGGTTTGCCTCTCGCGAGCAGTACTTC. Amino acid sequence: CAWAARTGFASREQYF.

The chain is built from TRBV6-6 and TRBJ2-1; D might be TRBD2 (6 bases). V lost 6 bases to trimming and J lost 9 bases, with 21 bases between them. The germline CDR1 and CDR2 sequences are MNHNY and SVGAGI (reference sequence). This CDR3 is built from 15 residues. CDR3: CASSSPGTRDGEQFF. In DNA, the CDR3 is TGTGCCAGCAGCTCGCCCGGGACTCGTGATGGTGAGCAGTTCTTC.

The count of this clone is one. The V call is TRBV29-1, the J call TRBJ1-1; no clear D gene. Germline V gene sequence: CDR1 SQVTM, CDR2 ANQGSEA. The CDR3 consists of 13 residues. CDR3: CSSREWAYTEAFF. The CDR3 nucleotides read TGCAGTAGCCGGGAATGGGCTTACACTGAAGCTTTCTTT.

The J gene is TRBJ2-7, the V gene TRBV5-1; TRBD2 matches at 11 bases. Losses at the gene ends were 6 bases for V and 2 bases for J; bases not matched to a gene: 4. Germline V lookup: CDR1 SGHRS, CDR2 YFSETQ. CDR3 length: 14 amino acids. This CDR3 reads CASKVAGGPYEQYF. Here the CDR3 DNA reads TGCGCCAGCAAGGTAGCGGGAGGGCCCTACGAGCAGTACTTC.

J is TRBJ2-7 and V is TRBV7-9, with TRBD2 identical over 8 bases. The germline V gene encodes CDR1 SEHNR and CDR2 FQNEAQ (reference sequence). J was trimmed by 0 bases and V by 2 bases; bases with no gene match: 3. This CDR3 spans 15 amino acids. As DNA, the CDR3 is TGTGCCAGCAGCTTAAGACGGGAGGGCTCCTACGAGCAGTACTTC. The encoded protein is CASSLRREGSYEQYF.

The chain combines TRBV28 with TRBJ2-7, with 7 bases aligning to TRBD2. Trimming took 3 bases from V and 7 from J; bases not matched to a gene: 18. Germline V gives CDR1 MDHEN, CDR2 SYDVKM. This CDR3 spans 17 amino acids. CDR3 coding DNA: TGTGCCAGCAGTTTTTCGACTGGACGGCCCACGGGGGGAGAGCAGTACTTC. This translates into CASSFSTGRPTGGEQYF.